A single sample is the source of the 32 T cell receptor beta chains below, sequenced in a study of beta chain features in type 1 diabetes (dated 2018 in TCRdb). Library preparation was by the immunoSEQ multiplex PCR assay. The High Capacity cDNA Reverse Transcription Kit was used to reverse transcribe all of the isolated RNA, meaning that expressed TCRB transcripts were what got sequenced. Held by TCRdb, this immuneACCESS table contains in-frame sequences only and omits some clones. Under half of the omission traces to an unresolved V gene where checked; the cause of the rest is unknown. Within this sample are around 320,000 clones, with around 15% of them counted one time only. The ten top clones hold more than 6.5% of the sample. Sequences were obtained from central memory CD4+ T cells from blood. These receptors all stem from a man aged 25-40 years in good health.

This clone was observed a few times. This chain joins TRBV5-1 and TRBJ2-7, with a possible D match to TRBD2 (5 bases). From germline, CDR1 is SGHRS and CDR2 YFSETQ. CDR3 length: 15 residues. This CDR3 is CASSLTGIQSYEQYV. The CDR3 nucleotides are TGTGCCAGCAGCTTGACCGGGATCCAGTCCTACGAGCAGTACGTC.

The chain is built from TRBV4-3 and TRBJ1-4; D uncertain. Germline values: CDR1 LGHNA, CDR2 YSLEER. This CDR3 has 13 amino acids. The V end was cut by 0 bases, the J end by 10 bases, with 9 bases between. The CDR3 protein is CASSQDRNGKLFF. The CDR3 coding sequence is TGCGCCAGCAGCCAAGATCGTAACGGAAAACTGTTTTTT.

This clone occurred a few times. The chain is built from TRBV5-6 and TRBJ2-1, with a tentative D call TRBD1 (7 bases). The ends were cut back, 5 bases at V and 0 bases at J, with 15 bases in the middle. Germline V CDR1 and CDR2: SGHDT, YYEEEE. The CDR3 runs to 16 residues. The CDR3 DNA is TGTGCCAGCAGGCAGGGGGGAGCGAGCTCCTACAATGAGCAGTTCTTC. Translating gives CASRQGGASSYNEQFF. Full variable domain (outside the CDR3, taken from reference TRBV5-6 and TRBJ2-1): DAGVTQSPTHLIKTRGQQVTLRCSPKSGHDTVSWYQQALGQGPQFIFQYYEEEERQRGNFPDRFSGHQFPNYSSELNVNALLLGDSALYLCASRQGGASSYNEQFFGPGTRLTVL.

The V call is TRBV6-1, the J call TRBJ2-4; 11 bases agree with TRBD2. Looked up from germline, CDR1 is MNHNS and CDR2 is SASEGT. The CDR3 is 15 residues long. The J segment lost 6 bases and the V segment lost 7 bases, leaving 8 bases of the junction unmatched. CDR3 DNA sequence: TGTGCCAGCATCGAGGGAGGGACTAGCGGAAACATTCAGTACTTC. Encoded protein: CASIEGGTSGNIQYF.

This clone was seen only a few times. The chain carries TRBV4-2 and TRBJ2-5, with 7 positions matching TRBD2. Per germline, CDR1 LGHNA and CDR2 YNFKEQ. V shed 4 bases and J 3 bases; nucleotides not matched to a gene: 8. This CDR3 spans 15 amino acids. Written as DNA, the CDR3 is TGTGCCAGCAGCCTTGGTAGCGGGCCGAAAGAGACCCAGTACTTC. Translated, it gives CASSLGSGPKETQYF.

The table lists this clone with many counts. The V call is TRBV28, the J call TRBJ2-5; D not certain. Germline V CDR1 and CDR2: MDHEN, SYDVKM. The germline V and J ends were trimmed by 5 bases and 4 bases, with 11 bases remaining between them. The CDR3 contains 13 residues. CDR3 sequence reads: CASSRPSPETQYF. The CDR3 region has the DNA TGTGCCAGCAGTCGACCGAGCCCAGAGACCCAGTACTTC.

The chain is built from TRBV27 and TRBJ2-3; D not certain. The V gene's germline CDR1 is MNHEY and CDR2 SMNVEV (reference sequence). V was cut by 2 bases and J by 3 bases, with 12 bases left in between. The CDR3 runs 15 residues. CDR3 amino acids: CASSLGFDSTDTQYF. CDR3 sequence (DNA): TGTGCCAGCAGTTTAGGGTTTGACTCTACAGATACGCAGTATTTT.

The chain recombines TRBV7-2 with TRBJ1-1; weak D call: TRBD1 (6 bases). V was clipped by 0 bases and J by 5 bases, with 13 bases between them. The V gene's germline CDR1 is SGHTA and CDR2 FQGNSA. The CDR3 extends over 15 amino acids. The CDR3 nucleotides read TGTGCCAGCAGCTTAGCGGGGGGGCTACGGACTGAAGCTTTCTTT. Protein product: CASSLAGGLRTEAFF.

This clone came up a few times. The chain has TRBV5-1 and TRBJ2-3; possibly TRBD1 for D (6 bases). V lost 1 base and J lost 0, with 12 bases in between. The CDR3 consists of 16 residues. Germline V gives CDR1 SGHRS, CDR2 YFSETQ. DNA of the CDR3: TGCGCCAGCAGCTTGAGAGGGCAGGGGAGCACAGATACGCAGTATTTT. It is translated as CASSLRGQGSTDTQYF.

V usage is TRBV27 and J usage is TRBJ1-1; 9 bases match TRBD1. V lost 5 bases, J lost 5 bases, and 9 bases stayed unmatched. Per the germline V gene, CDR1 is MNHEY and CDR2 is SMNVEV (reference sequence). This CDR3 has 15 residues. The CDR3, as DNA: TGTGCCAGCAGTACCCCTAGGACAGGGGAAACTGAAGCTTTCTTT. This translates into CASSTPRTGETEAFF.

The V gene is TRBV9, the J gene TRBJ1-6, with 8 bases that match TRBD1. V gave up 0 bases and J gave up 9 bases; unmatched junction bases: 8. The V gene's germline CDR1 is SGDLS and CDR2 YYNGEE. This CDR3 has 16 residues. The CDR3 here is CASSVDQTGVGSPLHF. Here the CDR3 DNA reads TGTGCCAGCAGCGTAGACCAGACAGGGGTAGGTTCACCCCTCCACTTT.

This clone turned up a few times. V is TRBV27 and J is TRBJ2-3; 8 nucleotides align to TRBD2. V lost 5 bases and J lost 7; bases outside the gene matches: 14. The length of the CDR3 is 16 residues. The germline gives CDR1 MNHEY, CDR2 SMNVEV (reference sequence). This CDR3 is CASSTTLSGRLNTQYF. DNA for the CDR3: TGTGCCAGCAGTACAACATTAAGCGGGAGATTGAATACGCAGTATTTT.

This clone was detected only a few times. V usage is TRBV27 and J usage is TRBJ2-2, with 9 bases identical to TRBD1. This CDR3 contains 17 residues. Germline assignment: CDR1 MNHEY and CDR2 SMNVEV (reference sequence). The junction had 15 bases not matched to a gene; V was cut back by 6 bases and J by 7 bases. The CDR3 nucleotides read TGTGCCAGCAGCCGCACCCCCGGGACAGGGTATATCGGGGAGCTGTTTTTT. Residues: CASSRTPGTGYIGELFF.

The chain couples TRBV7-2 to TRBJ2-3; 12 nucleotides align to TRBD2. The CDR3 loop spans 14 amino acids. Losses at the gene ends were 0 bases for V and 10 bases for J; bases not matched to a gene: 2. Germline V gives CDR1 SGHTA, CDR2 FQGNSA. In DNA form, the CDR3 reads TGTGCCAGCAGCTTAGCCCTAGCGGGAGGGCCGCAGTATTTT. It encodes CASSLALAGGPQYF.

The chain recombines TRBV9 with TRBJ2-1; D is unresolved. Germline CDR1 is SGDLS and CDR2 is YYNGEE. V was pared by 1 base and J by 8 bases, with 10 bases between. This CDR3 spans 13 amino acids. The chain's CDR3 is CASSVSPPDEQFF. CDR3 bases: TGTGCCAGCAGCGTAAGCCCCCCCGATGAGCAGTTCTTC.

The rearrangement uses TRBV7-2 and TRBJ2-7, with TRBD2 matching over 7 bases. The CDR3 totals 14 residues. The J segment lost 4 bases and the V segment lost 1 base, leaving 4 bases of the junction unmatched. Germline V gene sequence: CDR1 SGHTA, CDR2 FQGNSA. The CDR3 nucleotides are TGTGCCAGCAGCTTAGAAGCGGGAACATACGAGCAGTACGTC. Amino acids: CASSLEAGTYEQYV.

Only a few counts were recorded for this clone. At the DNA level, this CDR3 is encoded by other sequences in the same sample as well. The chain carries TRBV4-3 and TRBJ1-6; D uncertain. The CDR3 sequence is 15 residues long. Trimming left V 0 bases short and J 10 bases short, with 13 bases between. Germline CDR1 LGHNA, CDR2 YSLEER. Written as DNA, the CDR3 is TGCGCCAGCAGCCAAGATATGGGGAGTAGATCACCCCTCCACTTT. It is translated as CASSQDMGSRSPLHF.

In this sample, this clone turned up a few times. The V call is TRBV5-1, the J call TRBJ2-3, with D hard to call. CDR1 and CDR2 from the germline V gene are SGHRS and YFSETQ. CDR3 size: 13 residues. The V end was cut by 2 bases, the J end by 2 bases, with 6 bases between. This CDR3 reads CASSLPHTDTQYF. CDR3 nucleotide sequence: TGCGCCAGCAGCTTACCGCACACAGATACGCAGTATTTT.

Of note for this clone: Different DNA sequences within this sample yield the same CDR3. The CDR3 sequence: CASSPSGSYEQYV. The CDR3 DNA is TGTGCCAGCAGCCCAAGCGGCTCCTACGAGCAGTACGTC. The chain is built from TRBV27 and TRBJ2-7; weak D call: TRBD2 (5 bases). The CDR3 runs to 13 residues. Between the trimmed V and J ends, which lost 6 bases and 0 bases, there was a span of 9 bases. Germline V gene sequence: CDR1 MNHEY, CDR2 SMNVEV (reference sequence).

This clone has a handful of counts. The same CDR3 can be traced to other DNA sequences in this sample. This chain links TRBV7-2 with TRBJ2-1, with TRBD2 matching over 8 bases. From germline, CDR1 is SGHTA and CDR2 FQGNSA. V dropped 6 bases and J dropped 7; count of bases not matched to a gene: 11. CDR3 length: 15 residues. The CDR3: CASSPPGGRLNEQFF. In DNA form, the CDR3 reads TGTGCCAGCAGTCCTCCGGGGGGGCGTTTAAATGAGCAGTTCTTC.

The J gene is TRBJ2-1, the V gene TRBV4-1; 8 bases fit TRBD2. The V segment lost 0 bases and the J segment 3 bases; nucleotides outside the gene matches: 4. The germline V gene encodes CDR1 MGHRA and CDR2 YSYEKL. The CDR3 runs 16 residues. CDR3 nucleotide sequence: TGCGCCAGCAGCCAAGATAATCTAGCGGGCTACAATGAGCAGTTCTTC. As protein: CASSQDNLAGYNEQFF.

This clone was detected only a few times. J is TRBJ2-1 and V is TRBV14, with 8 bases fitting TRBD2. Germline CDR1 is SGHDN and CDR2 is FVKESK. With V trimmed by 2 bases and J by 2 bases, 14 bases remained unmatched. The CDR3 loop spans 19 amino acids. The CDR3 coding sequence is TGTGCCAGCAGCCAAATGGGGGACCCTAGCGGGTATACCTACAATGAGCAGTTCTTC. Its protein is CASSQMGDPSGYTYNEQFF.

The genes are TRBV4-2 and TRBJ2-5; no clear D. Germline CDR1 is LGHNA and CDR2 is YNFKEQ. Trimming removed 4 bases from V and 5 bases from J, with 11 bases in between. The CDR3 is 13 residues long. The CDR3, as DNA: TGTGCCAGCAGCCCCGGACCGATGGAGACCCAGTACTTC. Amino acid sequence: CASSPGPMETQYF.

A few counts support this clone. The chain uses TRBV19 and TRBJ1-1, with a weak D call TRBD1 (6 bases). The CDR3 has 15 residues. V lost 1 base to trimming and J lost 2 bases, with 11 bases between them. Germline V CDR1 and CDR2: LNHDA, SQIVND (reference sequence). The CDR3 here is CASSIVAGGNTEAFF. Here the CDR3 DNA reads TGTGCCAGTAGTATAGTAGCCGGGGGCAACACTGAAGCTTTCTTT.

Written as DNA, the CDR3 is TGTGCCAGCAGTTACTCGGCCTGGGTGGATGAGCAGTTCTTC. It specifies CASSYSAWVDEQFF. V and J are TRBV6-5 and TRBJ2-1; D uncertain. V lost 0 bases, J lost 8 bases, and 11 bases lay in between. CDR1 MNHEY and CDR2 SVGAGI come from the germline V gene. CDR3 size: 14 residues.

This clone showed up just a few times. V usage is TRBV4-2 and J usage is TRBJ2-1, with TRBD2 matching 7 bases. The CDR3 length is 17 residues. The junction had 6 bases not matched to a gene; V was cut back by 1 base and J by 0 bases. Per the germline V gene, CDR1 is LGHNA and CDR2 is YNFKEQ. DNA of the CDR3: TGTGCCAGCAGCCAAGTCGGGGCGGGAGCCTCCTACAATGAGCAGTTCTTC. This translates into CASSQVGAGASYNEQFF.

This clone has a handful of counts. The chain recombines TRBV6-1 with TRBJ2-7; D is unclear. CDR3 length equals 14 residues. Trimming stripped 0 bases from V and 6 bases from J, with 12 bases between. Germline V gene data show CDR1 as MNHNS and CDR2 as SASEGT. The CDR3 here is CASSEALGRGEQYV. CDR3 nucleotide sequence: TGTGCCAGCAGTGAAGCGCTAGGACGCGGCGAGCAGTACGTC.

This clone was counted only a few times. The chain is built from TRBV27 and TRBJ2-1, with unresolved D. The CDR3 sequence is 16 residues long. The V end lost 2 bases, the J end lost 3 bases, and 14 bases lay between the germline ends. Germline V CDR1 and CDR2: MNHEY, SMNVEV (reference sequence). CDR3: CASSLQAPVGYNEQFF. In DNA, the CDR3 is TGTGCCAGCAGTTTACAGGCTCCCGTTGGCTACAATGAGCAGTTCTTC.

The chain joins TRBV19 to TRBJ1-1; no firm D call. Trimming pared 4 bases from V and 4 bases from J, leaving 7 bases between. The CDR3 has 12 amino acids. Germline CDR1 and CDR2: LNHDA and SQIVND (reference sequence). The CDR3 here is CASSKQGTEAFF. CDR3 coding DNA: TGTGCCAGTAGTAAACAAGGCACTGAAGCTTTCTTT.

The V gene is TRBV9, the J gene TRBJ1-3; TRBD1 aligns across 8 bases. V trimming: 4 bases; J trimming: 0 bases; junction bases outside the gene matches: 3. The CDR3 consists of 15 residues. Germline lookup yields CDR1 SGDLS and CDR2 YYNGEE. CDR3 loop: CASSRTGTSGNTIYF. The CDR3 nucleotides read TGTGCCAGCAGCCGGACAGGGACCTCTGGAAACACCATATATTTT. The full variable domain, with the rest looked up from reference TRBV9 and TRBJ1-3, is DSGVTQTPKHLITATGQRVTLRCSPRSGDLSVYWYQQSLDQGLQFLIQYYNGEERAKGNILERFSAQQFPDLHSELNLSSLELGDSALYFCASSRTGTSGNTIYFGEGSWLTVV.

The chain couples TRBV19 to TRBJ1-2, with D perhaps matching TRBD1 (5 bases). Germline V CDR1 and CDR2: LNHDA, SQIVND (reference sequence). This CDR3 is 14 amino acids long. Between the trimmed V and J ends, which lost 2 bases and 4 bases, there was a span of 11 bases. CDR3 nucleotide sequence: TGTGCCAGTAGTATAAAGGGGCAGAGCTATGGCTACACCTTC. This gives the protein CASSIKGQSYGYTF.

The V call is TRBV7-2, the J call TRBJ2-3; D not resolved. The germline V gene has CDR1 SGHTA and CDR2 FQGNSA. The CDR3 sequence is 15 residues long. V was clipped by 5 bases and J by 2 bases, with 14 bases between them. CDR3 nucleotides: TGTGCCAGCAGCCTTCACGGAGAAACCACAGATACGCAGTATTTT. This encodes CASSLHGETTDTQYF.